A selection of T cell receptor beta chains follows, all from one sample in a study of T cells in Graves' hyperthyroidism and ophthalmopathy. TCRdb analysed the multiplex PCR reads with MiXCR anew, one entry per CDR3 protein. The table shows a few hundred thousand distinct CDR3 sequences, with just over 45% occurring only once. The sample taken for sequencing was peripheral blood or thyroid tissue (not recorded which). These receptors were taken from a young woman with Graves' hyperthyroidism. Both conserved end residues are part of each CDR3. A D gene is named only where the DNA matches it firmly. Rows give clone size only sometimes, using once, few, many, or a class for an expanded clone.

v_gene: TRBV6-6; j_gene: TRBJ1-5; d_gene: -; abundance: many; CDR3aa: CASSHRDGHSNQPQHF; CDR3nt: TGTGCCAGCAGTCACCGGGACGGCCATAGCAATCAGCCCCAGCATTTT
v_gene: TRBV5-1; j_gene: TRBJ2-7; d_gene: TRBD2; abundance: -; CDR3aa: CASSPGLAGQVYEQYF; CDR3nt: TGCGCCAGCAGCCCGGGACTAGCGGGACAGGTATACGAGCAGTACTTC
v_gene: TRBV29-1; j_gene: TRBJ1-2; d_gene: -; abundance: many; CDR3aa: CSVGQVSNYGYTF; CDR3nt: TGCAGCGTTGGACAGGTGTCTAACTATGGCTACACCTTC
v_gene: TRBV24-1; j_gene: TRBJ2-7; d_gene: TRBD1; abundance: many; CDR3aa: CATSDSGQGGLSEQYF; CDR3nt: TGTGCCACCAGTGATTCGGGACAGGGGGGTTTAAGCGAGCAGTACTTC
v_gene: TRBV9; j_gene: TRBJ2-2; d_gene: -; abundance: many; CDR3aa: CASSVASQTGELFF; CDR3nt: TGTGCCAGCAGCGTAGCATCCCAGACCGGGGAGCTGTTTTTT
v_gene: TRBV4-2; j_gene: TRBJ1-6; d_gene: -; abundance: many; CDR3aa: CASSQARDGGSPLHF; CDR3nt: TGTGCCAGCAGCCAAGCCCGGGACGGGGGATCACCCCTCCACTTT
v_gene: TRBV7-9; j_gene: TRBJ1-5; d_gene: -; abundance: -; CDR3aa: CASSLAVAGQSNQPQHF; CDR3nt: TGTGCCAGCAGCTTAGCCGTAGCGGGACAAAGCAATCAGCCCCAGCATTTT
v_gene: TRBV4-1; j_gene: TRBJ2-2; d_gene: -; abundance: -; CDR3aa: CASSQVGEAQANTGELFF; CDR3nt: TGCGCCAGCAGCCAAGTGGGAGAGGCCCAGGCGAACACCGGGGAGCTGTTTTTT
v_gene: TRBV5-8; j_gene: TRBJ1-5; d_gene: -; abundance: many; CDR3aa: CASSFGQYQPQHF; CDR3nt: TGTGCCAGCAGCTTTGGACAGTATCAGCCCCAGCATTTT
v_gene: TRBV7-9; j_gene: TRBJ1-5; d_gene: -; abundance: many; CDR3aa: CASSLDLPQPQHF; CDR3nt: TGTGCCAGCAGCTTAGATCTTCCTCAGCCCCAGCATTTT
v_gene: TRBV10-3; j_gene: TRBJ2-7; d_gene: -; abundance: -; CDR3aa: CAISESAGGPYEQYF; CDR3nt: TGTGCCATCAGTGAGTCAGCAGGGGGGCCCTACGAGCAGTACTTC
v_gene: TRBV29-1; j_gene: TRBJ2-5; d_gene: TRBD1; abundance: once; CDR3aa: CSMLTGDTQETQYF; CDR3nt: TGCAGCATGCTGACAGGGGACACCCAAGAGACCCAGTACTTC
v_gene: TRBV7-8; j_gene: TRBJ1-5; d_gene: -; abundance: many; CDR3aa: CASSLGTAGNQPQHF; CDR3nt: TGTGCCAGCAGCTTAGGGACAGCTGGCAATCAGCCCCAGCATTTT
v_gene: TRBV11-1; j_gene: TRBJ1-2; d_gene: -; abundance: -; CDR3aa: CASSLRRDTLNYGYTF; CDR3nt: TGTGCCAGCAGCTTAAGACGGGACACCCTTAACTATGGCTACACCTTC
v_gene: TRBV6-5; j_gene: TRBJ2-1; d_gene: -; abundance: many; CDR3aa: CASSYSRLGDEQFF; CDR3nt: TGTGCCAGCAGTTACTCGAGGCTCGGCGATGAGCAGTTCTTC
v_gene: TRBV12-3/TRBV12-4; j_gene: TRBJ2-3; d_gene: TRBD2; abundance: few; CDR3aa: CASSATTSGSPDTQYF; CDR3nt: TGTGCCAGCAGTGCGACGACTAGCGGGAGTCCAGATACGCAGTATTTT
v_gene: TRBV7-6; j_gene: TRBJ2-5; d_gene: TRBD1; abundance: -; CDR3aa: CASSQPYSTGTGSRETQYF; CDR3nt: TGTGCCAGCAGCCAACCTTACTCAACCGGGACAGGGTCACGGGAGACCCAGTACTTC
v_gene: TRBV11-2; j_gene: TRBJ1-1; d_gene: TRBD1; abundance: -; CDR3aa: CASSFGTGDQAFF; CDR3nt: TGTGCCAGCAGCTTTGGGACAGGCGATCAAGCTTTCTTT
v_gene: TRBV10-3; j_gene: TRBJ1-3; d_gene: TRBD1; abundance: -; CDR3aa: CAISENLGQGFGNTICF; CDR3nt: TGTGCCATCAGTGAGAACCTGGGACAGGGCTTTGGAAACACCATATGTTTT
v_gene: TRBV27; j_gene: TRBJ1-2; d_gene: -; abundance: -; CDR3aa: CASGDPDSYNYGYTF; CDR3nt: TGTGCCAGCGGAGATCCGGACAGCTATAACTATGGCTACACCTTC
v_gene: TRBV29-1; j_gene: TRBJ1-5; d_gene: -; abundance: once; CDR3aa: CSTGMGHNQPQHF; CDR3nt: TGCAGCACAGGGATGGGACACAATCAGCCCCAGCATTTT
v_gene: TRBV29-1; j_gene: TRBJ2-7; d_gene: -; abundance: many; CDR3aa: CSVEVRRYEQYF; CDR3nt: TGCAGCGTTGAGGTCAGGAGATACGAGCAGTACTTC
v_gene: TRBV5-6; j_gene: TRBJ2-2; d_gene: -; abundance: many; CDR3aa: CASSPRASNTGELFF; CDR3nt: TGTGCCAGCAGCCCTCGGGCGTCGAACACCGGGGAGCTGTTTTTT
v_gene: TRBV6-2/TRBV6-3; j_gene: TRBJ1-2; d_gene: -; abundance: -; CDR3aa: CASSYRSGIGYTF; CDR3nt: TGTGCCAGCAGTTATCGTAGCGGGATTGGCTACACCTTC
v_gene: TRBV29-1; j_gene: TRBJ2-4; d_gene: TRBD1; abundance: -; CDR3aa: CRVRDRDGNIQYF; CDR3nt: TGCCGCGTACGGGACAGGGATGGAAACATTCAGTACTTC
v_gene: TRBV5-1; j_gene: TRBJ1-2; d_gene: -; abundance: many; CDR3aa: CASSWGDPNYGYTF; CDR3nt: TGCGCCAGCAGCTGGGGGGACCCTAACTATGGCTACACCTTC
v_gene: TRBV7-8; j_gene: TRBJ2-7; d_gene: -; abundance: -; CDR3aa: CAGSRRQGAAAYEQYF; CDR3nt: TGTGCCGGCAGCCGGCGCCAAGGAGCGGCCGCCTACGAGCAGTACTTC
v_gene: TRBV7-2; j_gene: TRBJ2-7; d_gene: TRBD2; abundance: -; CDR3aa: CASSFLAGYRYNEQYF; CDR3nt: TGTGCCAGCAGCTTTCTAGCGGGATATCGCTACAATGAGCAGTACTTC
v_gene: TRBV19; j_gene: TRBJ1-5; d_gene: -; abundance: many; CDR3aa: CASSIEFGYSNQPQHF; CDR3nt: TGTGCCAGTAGTATAGAATTCGGGTATAGCAATCAGCCCCAGCATTTT
v_gene: TRBV7-9; j_gene: TRBJ1-2; d_gene: TRBD1; abundance: -; CDR3aa: CASSLVGTGSGYTF; CDR3nt: TGTGCCAGCAGCTTGGTAGGGACAGGGAGCGGCTACACCTTC
v_gene: TRBV4-3; j_gene: TRBJ2-1; d_gene: TRBD1; abundance: -; CDR3aa: CASSQLTTGVGNEQFF; CDR3nt: TGCGCCAGCAGCCAACTGACGACAGGGGTGGGCAATGAGCAGTTCTTC
v_gene: TRBV7-2; j_gene: TRBJ2-7; d_gene: -; abundance: many; CDR3aa: CASSLESWEYEQYF; CDR3nt: TGTGCCAGCAGCTTAGAATCGTGGGAATACGAGCAGTACTTC
v_gene: TRBV29-1; j_gene: TRBJ1-2; d_gene: -; abundance: many; CDR3aa: CSVEGGFRGYTF; CDR3nt: TGCAGCGTTGAAGGGGGCTTCCGTGGCTACACCTTC
v_gene: TRBV15; j_gene: TRBJ1-6; d_gene: TRBD1; abundance: -; CDR3aa: CATSSPTGVNYNSPLHF; CDR3nt: TGTGCCACCAGCAGCCCGACAGGGGTGAACTATAATTCACCCCTCCACTTT
v_gene: TRBV29-1; j_gene: TRBJ2-1; d_gene: -; abundance: -; CDR3aa: CSVVQGGGYYNEQFF; CDR3nt: TGCAGCGTTGTCCAGGGCGGGGGCTACTACAATGAGCAGTTCTTC
v_gene: TRBV10-3; j_gene: TRBJ1-2; d_gene: TRBD1; abundance: -; CDR3aa: CAISESTGDTDGYTF; CDR3nt: TGTGCCATCAGTGAGTCTACAGGGGACACTGACGGCTACACCTTC
v_gene: TRBV27; j_gene: TRBJ2-7; d_gene: -; abundance: many; CDR3aa: CASSFKGAYEQYF; CDR3nt: TGTGCCAGCAGTTTCAAGGGGGCCTACGAGCAGTACTTC
v_gene: TRBV11-2; j_gene: TRBJ2-2; d_gene: -; abundance: many; CDR3aa: CASSPPAGELFF; CDR3nt: TGTGCCAGCAGCCCACCGGCCGGGGAGCTGTTTTTT
v_gene: TRBV5-6; j_gene: TRBJ2-7; d_gene: TRBD2; abundance: many; CDR3aa: CASSPLPLSSGRAYEQYF; CDR3nt: TGTGCCAGCAGCCCGCTCCCCCTCTCTAGCGGGAGGGCCTACGAGCAGTACTTC
v_gene: TRBV5-1; j_gene: TRBJ2-3; d_gene: -; abundance: -; CDR3aa: CASSFRGESTDTQYF; CDR3nt: TGCGCCAGCAGCTTCCGGGGCGAAAGCACAGATACGCAGTATTTT
v_gene: TRBV4-3; j_gene: TRBJ1-6; d_gene: -; abundance: many; CDR3aa: CASSQDAVSPLHF; CDR3nt: TGCGCCAGCAGCCAAGACGCAGTCTCACCCCTCCACTTT
v_gene: TRBV4-2; j_gene: TRBJ2-2; d_gene: -; abundance: many; CDR3aa: CASRERGTGTGELFF; CDR3nt: TGTGCCAGCAGAGAGAGGGGGACGGGCACCGGGGAGCTGTTTTTT
v_gene: TRBV6-1; j_gene: TRBJ1-1; d_gene: -; abundance: many; CDR3aa: CASTIGQMTNTEAFF; CDR3nt: TGTGCCAGCACCATCGGACAAATGACGAACACTGAAGCTTTCTTT
v_gene: TRBV16; j_gene: TRBJ1-1; d_gene: TRBD1; abundance: many; CDR3aa: CASSQRQGLLAEAFF; CDR3nt: TGTGCCAGCAGCCAAAGACAGGGATTGCTAGCTGAAGCTTTCTTT
v_gene: TRBV20-1; j_gene: TRBJ1-1; d_gene: -; abundance: -; CDR3aa: CSARRSTEAFF; CDR3nt: TGCAGTGCTAGAAGATCCACTGAAGCTTTCTTT
v_gene: TRBV7-9; j_gene: TRBJ2-6; d_gene: -; abundance: -; CDR3aa: CASSLWASGTNVLTF; CDR3nt: TGTGCCAGCAGCTTATGGGCCTCTGGAACCAACGTCCTGACTTTC
v_gene: TRBV29-1; j_gene: TRBJ2-5; d_gene: -; abundance: -; CDR3aa: CSVEASGQETQYF; CDR3nt: TGCAGCGTTGAAGCCTCGGGTCAAGAGACCCAGTACTTC